The 2 T cell receptor beta chains reported below all come from one sample, sequenced in a study of shared clonotypes between healthy human individuals. Measured with immunoSEQ multiplex PCR; TCRdb has only the in-frame clones, and not every one. The table has 2 million to 2.5 million clones, roughly 93% seen once. Sample: naive CD4+ T cells from PBMCs. The sample's subset: CD45RA+ positively selected. The receptors come from a man aged 18 to 30 in good health. Some clones in this sample may be carry-over from other donors' samples.

A word on this clone: The sample carries other DNA sequences with the same CDR3. V and J are TRBV6-5 and TRBJ2-3; D not certain. Germline V gene sequence: CDR1 MNHEY, CDR2 SVGAGI. The V gene lost 2 bases and the J gene lost 0 bases, with 6 bases spanning the gap. The CDR3 extends over 14 amino acids. CDR3 sequence reads: CASSYSPSTDTQYF. The DNA of the CDR3 is TGTGCCAGCAGTTACAGCCCCAGCACAGATACGCAGTATTTT.

The V call is TRBV2, the J call TRBJ2-3, with 7 bases aligning to TRBD2. In germline, CDR1 is SNHLY, CDR2 FYNNEI. J lost 1 base, V lost 6 bases, and 7 bases had no gene match. The CDR3 runs 15 residues. The CDR3 DNA is TGTGCCAGCAGACCCAGCGGGAAAGGCACAGATACGCAGTATTTT. Encoded protein: CASRPSGKGTDTQYF. Full variable domain (rest looked up from reference TRBV2 and TRBJ2-3): EPEVTQTPSHQVTQMGQEVILRCVPISNHLYFYWYRQILGQKVEFLVSFYNNEISEKSEIFDDQFSVERPDGSNFTLKIRSTKLEDSAMYFCASRPSGKGTDTQYFGPGTRLTVL.